Below are 24 T cell receptor beta chains sequenced from a single sample in a study of spatial heterogeneity in lung cancer. Regarding time point: sample taken at primary tumor resection. TCRdb independently ran MiXCR on the 5' RACE reads; one entry per CDR3 protein. The sample lists approximately 22,000 distinct CDR3 sequences; around 5.3% were seen once. Sequenced here: PBMCs, sampled at surgery. The receptors stem from a male donor with early-stage non-small cell lung cancer.

This clonotype was seen many times. The chain has TRBV5-4 and TRBJ2-1, with D maybe TRBD2 (5 bases). The CDR3 contains 15 residues. CDR1 SGHNT and CDR2 YYREEE come from the germline V gene (reference sequence). Trimming took off 9 bases at V and 7 bases at J, with 23 bases between the two ends. CDR3 DNA sequence: TGTGCCACCACCCAACCCGGGCTAGCTCTAAATGAGCAGTTCTTC. Protein product: CATTQPGLALNEQFF.

This clonotype was counted a few times. The chain employs TRBV3-1 and TRBJ2-7; 9 positions match TRBD1. V shed 3 bases and J 2 bases; nucleotides not matched to a gene: 8. Germline assignment: CDR1 LGHDT and CDR2 YNNKEL (reference sequence). There are 16 residues in the CDR3. The CDR3 here is CASSQIPGQGTYEQYF. In DNA form, the CDR3 reads TGTGCCAGCAGCCAGATCCCGGGACAGGGCACCTACGAGCAGTACTTC.

Only a few counts were recorded for this clonotype. The chain links TRBV2 to TRBJ2-3; D unclear. The V and J ends lost 5 bases and 2 bases respectively, with 5 bases between them. The CDR3 extends over 12 amino acids. Germline V gene data show CDR1 as SNHLY and CDR2 as FYNNEI. The CDR3 region has the DNA TGTGCCAGCAGTATACACACAGATACGCAGTATTTT. Translated, it gives CASSIHTDTQYF.

V and J are TRBV18 and TRBJ2-7, with D unresolved. With 3 bases removed from V and 0 bases from J, the gap between germline ends came to 9 bases. The CDR3 is made up of 14 amino acids. Germline V gene sequence: CDR1 KGHSH, CDR2 LQKENI. For the CDR3, the DNA is TGTGCCAGCTCACCTTCTTTTAGCTCCTACGAGCAGTACTTC. Translation: CASSPSFSSYEQYF.

This clonotype occurred many times. The rearrangement links TRBV5-1 to TRBJ2-1; D might be TRBD1 (5 bases). The CDR3 is made up of 14 amino acids. The germline V gene encodes CDR1 SGHRS and CDR2 YFSETQ. V lost 1 base, J lost 8 bases, and 13 bases lay in between. The CDR3 DNA reads TGCGCCAGCAGCTTGAATGGCAGGGCGGATGAGCAGTTCTTC. This encodes CASSLNGRADEQFF. The whole variable domain, filled in from reference TRBV5-1 and TRBJ2-1, reads KAGVTQTPRYLIKTRGQQVTLSCSPISGHRSVSWYQQTPGQGLQFLFEYFSETQRNKGNFPGRFSGRQFSNSRSEMNVSTLELGDSALYLCASSLNGRADEQFFGPGTRLTVL.

This clonotype came up many times. J is TRBJ2-3 and V is TRBV7-2; TRBD2 aligns across 10 bases. The CDR3 has 13 residues. CDR1 and CDR2 from the germline V gene are SGHTA and FQGNSA. V shed 5 bases, J shed 9 bases, and the junction held 5 bases outside the gene matches. CDR3 sequence: CASSLLAGQTQYF. The CDR3, as DNA: TGTGCCAGCAGCCTACTAGCGGGGCAGACGCAGTATTTT.

This clonotype was detected many times. The chain uses TRBV7-8 and TRBJ1-1; 9 nucleotides align to TRBD1. V lost 5 bases and J lost 3; bases outside the gene matches: 13. The CDR3 consists of 17 residues. Germline-derived CDR1 and CDR2 are SGHVS and FQNEAQ. The DNA for the CDR3 is TGTGCCAGCAGCCCTTCGGACAGGGGAGTAGGGTACACTGAAGCTTTCTTT. Translated: CASSPSDRGVGYTEAFF.

This clonotype was recorded at least ten times. The chain uses TRBV7-9 and TRBJ1-2; D might be TRBD1 (5 bases). V was shortened by 3 bases and J by 5 bases, with 19 bases between the two germline ends. Germline V lookup: CDR1 SEHNR, CDR2 FQNEAQ (reference sequence). This CDR3 comprises 16 residues. The CDR3 DNA reads as TGTGCCAGCAGCTTCTCGGGCGAAGGGCAGGGTTATGGCTACACCTTC. Encoded protein: CASSFSGEGQGYGYTF.

This clonotype was seen ten or more times. The chain is built from TRBV19 and TRBJ2-7, with TRBD1 matching over 7 bases. Losses at the gene ends were 4 bases for V and 4 bases for J; bases not matched to a gene: 4. Germline values: CDR1 LNHDA, CDR2 SQIVND (reference sequence). CDR3 length equals 13 residues. The CDR3 DNA reads TGTGCCAGTAGTACTCCGGACAGGTACGAGCAGTACTTC. Its translation: CASSTPDRYEQYF.

The sample holds a few counts of this clonotype. This rearrangement joins TRBV6-2 or TRBV6-3 to TRBJ2-7, with 8 bases lining up with TRBD2. Trimming at V came to 0 bases and at J to 3 bases, leaving 1 base not matched to a gene. The germline gives CDR1 MNHEY, CDR2 SVGEGT. This CDR3 region has 14 residues. CDR3 coding DNA: TGTGCCAGCAGTTACTCTGCGGGGGGCTACGAGCAGTACTTC. Its protein product is CASSYSAGGYEQYF.

This clonotype was picked up many times. This sequence joins TRBV24-1 and TRBJ2-1, with 9 positions matching TRBD2. The CDR3 is 16 residues long. From germline, CDR1 is KGHDR and CDR2 SFDVKD. V was clipped by 0 bases and J by 7 bases; unmatched bases: 6. The CDR3 nucleotides read TGTGCCACCAGTGATTTGAGCACTAGCGGGCGGAATGAGCAGTTCTTC. Translation: CATSDLSTSGRNEQFF.

The chain employs TRBV2 and TRBJ2-1, with a possible D match to TRBD2 (6 bases). V lost 4 bases and J lost 4, with 14 bases in between. From germline, CDR1 is SNHLY and CDR2 FYNNEI. The CDR3 spans 15 residues. Here the CDR3 DNA reads TGTGCCAGCAGTGTTGGGCGGGGATCATACAATGAGCAGTTCTTC. Translation: CASSVGRGSYNEQFF.

This clonotype was observed a handful of times. The chain's CDR3 is CARGGQGSEAFF. CDR3 nucleotide sequence: TGTGCCAGAGGGGGACAGGGTTCTGAAGCTTTCTTT. The chain joins TRBV2 to TRBJ1-1; 9 nucleotides agree with TRBD1. The ends lost 9 bases at V and 6 bases at J; junction bases unmatched: 5. CDR3 length: 12 amino acids. Germline lookup yields CDR1 SNHLY and CDR2 FYNNEI.

This clonotype was seen repeatedly, ten times or more. The rearrangement links TRBV11-2 to TRBJ2-1; the D gene is possibly TRBD2 (5 bases). The germline V gene encodes CDR1 SGHAT and CDR2 FQNNGV. CDR3 length: 15 residues. Trimming pared 1 base from V and 1 base from J, leaving 8 bases between. CDR3 nucleotides: TGTGCCAGCAGCTTAGCCGGACTTTCCTACAATGAGCAGTTCTTC. It translates to CASSLAGLSYNEQFF.

This clonotype was seen at least ten times. The CDR3 protein is CASTGQNPRYEAFF. The CDR3 nucleotides are TGTGCCAGCACCGGCCAGAACCCTCGGTATGAAGCTTTCTTT. The chain uses TRBV7-9 and TRBJ1-1; D is ambiguous. The CDR3 has 14 amino acids. The V and J ends lost 7 bases and 7 bases respectively, with 19 bases between them. CDR1 is SEHNR and CDR2 is FQNEAQ in the germline V gene (reference sequence). Full variable domain (remainder filled in from reference TRBV7-9 and TRBJ1-1): DTGVSQNPRHKITKRGQNVTFRCDPISEHNRLYWYRQTLGQGPEFLTYFQNEAQLEKSRLLSDRFSAERPKGSFSTLEIQRTEQGDSAMYLCASTGQNPRYEAFFGQGTRLTVV.

This clonotype appeared many times. The V gene is TRBV12-3 or TRBV12-4, the J gene TRBJ1-3; possible D gene TRBD1, 6 bases. This CDR3 comprises 16 residues. The V end was cut by 4 bases, the J end by 0 bases, with 13 bases between. CDR3 in amino acids: CASSSLQGHSGNTIYF. CDR3 nucleotides: TGTGCCAGCAGTTCCTTACAGGGACACTCTGGAAACACCATATATTTT.

This clonotype was seen more than once but under ten times. This chain joins TRBV23-1 and TRBJ1-5; D remains unclear. TRBV23-1 is reported as an ORF; its role is uncertain. V lost 7 bases and J lost 0, with 7 bases in between. The CDR3 length is 13 residues. Written as DNA, the CDR3 is TGCGCCAGCAAACAAGTTAGCAATCAGCCCCAGCATTTT. This codes for CASKQVSNQPQHF.

This clonotype was picked up a small number of times. This sequence joins TRBV6-5 and TRBJ1-6; possible D gene TRBD1, 5 bases. Between the trimmed V and J ends, which lost 6 bases and 6 bases, there was a span of 15 bases. CDR1 is MNHEY, CDR2 SVGAGI, per germline. The CDR3 consists of 15 residues. The chain's CDR3 is CASRHPGERNSPLHF. The CDR3 coding sequence is TGTGCCAGCAGACATCCGGGGGAACGTAATTCACCCCTCCACTTT.

This clonotype is classed as medium-sized (0.01 to 0.1%). The chain uses TRBV29-1 and TRBJ2-5, with TRBD1 matching 9 bases. Germline CDR1 reads SQVTM; CDR2 reads ANQGSEA. The V and J ends lost 7 bases and 7 bases, in that order; junction bases with no gene match: 13. The CDR3 sequence is 14 residues long. The CDR3 DNA follows: TGCAGCGCTATTGGGACAGGGTATATGAGGACCCAGTACTTC. Translation gives CSAIGTGYMRTQYF.

The chain is built from TRBV7-9 and TRBJ2-4; TRBD2 matches at 7 bases. V lost 4 bases and J lost 0; bases outside the gene matches: 6. Germline lookup yields CDR1 SEHNR and CDR2 FQNEAQ (reference sequence). The CDR3 covers 16 residues. This chain's CDR3 is CASSSLSSGAKNIQYF. DNA of the CDR3: TGTGCCAGCAGCTCTCTCTCTAGCGGAGCCAAAAACATTCAGTACTTC.

This clonotype has more than one count but fewer than ten. The rearrangement joins TRBV5-4 to TRBJ2-3; D perhaps matches TRBD1 (5 bases). V lost 7 bases to trimming and J lost 0 bases, with 12 bases between them. Looked up from germline, CDR1 is SGHNT and CDR2 is YYREEE (reference sequence). The CDR3 is 14 amino acids. The CDR3 spells CASGNRYSTDTQYF. The CDR3 nucleotides read TGTGCCAGCGGGAACAGGTACAGCACAGATACGCAGTATTTT. Full variable domain (missing parts from reference TRBV5-4 and TRBJ2-3): ETGVTQSPTHLIKTRGQQVTLRCSSQSGHNTVSWYQQALGQGPQFIFQYYREEENGRGNFPPRFSGLQFPNYSSELNVNALELDDSALYLCASGNRYSTDTQYFGPGTRLTVL.

The chain uses TRBV6-5 and TRBJ2-7; TRBD1 or TRBD2 may be the D gene (6 bases each). CDR3 length equals 15 residues. V lost 2 bases, J lost 2 bases, and 13 bases lay in between. Germline CDR1 reads MNHEY; CDR2 reads SVGAGI. CDR3 nucleotide sequence: TGTGCCAGCAGTTACGGGGGGACACAGCCCTACGAGCAGTACTTC. Translation gives CASSYGGTQPYEQYF.

This clonotype was seen at least ten times. The rearrangement links TRBV2 to TRBJ2-1; unclear D gene. The ends were cut back, 3 bases at V and 0 bases at J, with 6 bases in the middle. The CDR3 is 14 amino acids. The germline CDR1 and CDR2 sequences are SNHLY and FYNNEI. CDR3 coding DNA: TGTGCCAGCAGTGAGGACCGCTCCTACAATGAGCAGTTCTTC. Amino acids: CASSEDRSYNEQFF.

This clonotype was seen ten or more times. The chain employs TRBV9 and TRBJ1-6; the D gene is possibly TRBD1 (6 bases). V lost 0 bases and J 5 bases, leaving 9 bases between the germline ends. The CDR3 is made up of 15 amino acids. Per the germline V gene, CDR1 is SGDLS and CDR2 is YYNGEE. The DNA for the CDR3 is TGTGCCAGCAGCGTAGCAGGGGTAGATAATTCACCCCTCCACTTT. It translates to CASSVAGVDNSPLHF.